This T cell receptor beta chain was sequenced for a study of T-cell reconstitution after alpha-beta-depleted transplantation in children. V lost 4 bases to trimming and J lost 0 bases; unmatched junction nucleotides: 13. The germline gives CDR1 MNHNS, CDR2 SASEGT. This CDR3 spans 18 amino acids. Unique molecular identifiers featured in how the TCRbeta library was prepared. TCRdb re-called the PCR reads with MiXCR, one entry per CDR3 protein. The profile shows approximately 340,000 distinct CDR3 sequences, 9% to 12% of them singletons. This rearrangement joins TRBV6-1 to TRBJ1-1; 8 bases fit TRBD1. This specimen consisted of PBMCs from the stem cell graft donor, obtained from the stem cell graft. This TCR was recovered from a human donor who donated a stem cell graft to a child with acute lymphoblastic leukemia. The CDR3 nucleotides are TGTGCCAGCAGTGTCCCCCCGACAGGGGTTCTAATGAACACTGAAGCTTTCTTT. Amino acids: CASSVPPTGVLMNTEAFF.